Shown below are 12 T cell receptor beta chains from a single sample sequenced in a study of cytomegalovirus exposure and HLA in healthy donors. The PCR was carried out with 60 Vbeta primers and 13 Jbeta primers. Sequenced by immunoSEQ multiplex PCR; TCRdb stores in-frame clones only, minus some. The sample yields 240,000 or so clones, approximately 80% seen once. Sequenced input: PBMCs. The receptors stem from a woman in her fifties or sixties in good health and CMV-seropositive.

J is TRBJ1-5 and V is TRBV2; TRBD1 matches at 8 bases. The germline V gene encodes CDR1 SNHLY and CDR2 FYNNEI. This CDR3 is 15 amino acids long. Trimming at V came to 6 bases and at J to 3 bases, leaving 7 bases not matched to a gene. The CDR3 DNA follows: TGTGCCAGCAGGGCGGGACAGGTATCCAATCAGCCCCAGCATTTT. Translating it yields CASRAGQVSNQPQHF.

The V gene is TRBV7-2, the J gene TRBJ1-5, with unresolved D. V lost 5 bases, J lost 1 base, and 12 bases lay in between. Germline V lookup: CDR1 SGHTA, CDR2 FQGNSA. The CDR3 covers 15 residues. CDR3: CASSKSRRSNQPQHF. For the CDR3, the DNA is TGTGCCAGCAGCAAATCCCGGAGGAGCAATCAGCCCCAGCATTTT.

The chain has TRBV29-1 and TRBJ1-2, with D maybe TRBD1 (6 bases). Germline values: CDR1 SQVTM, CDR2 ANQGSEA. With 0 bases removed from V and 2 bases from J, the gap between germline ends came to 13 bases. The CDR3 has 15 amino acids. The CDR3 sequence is CSVEDTTGWNYGYTF. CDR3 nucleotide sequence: TGCAGCGTTGAAGATACTACAGGGTGGAACTATGGCTACACCTTC. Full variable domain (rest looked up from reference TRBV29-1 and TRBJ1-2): SAVISQKPSRDICQRGTSLTIQCQVDSQVTMMFWYRQQPGQSLTLIATANQGSEATYESGFVIDKFPISRPNLTFSTLTVSNMSPEDSSIYLCSVEDTTGWNYGYTFGSGTRLTVV.

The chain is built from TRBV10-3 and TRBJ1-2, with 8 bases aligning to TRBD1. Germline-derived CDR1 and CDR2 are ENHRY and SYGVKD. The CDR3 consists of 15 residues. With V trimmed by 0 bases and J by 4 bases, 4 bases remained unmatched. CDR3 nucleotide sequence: TGTGCCATCAGTGAGTCGCGGACAGGGTCCTATGGCTACACCTTC. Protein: CAISESRTGSYGYTF.

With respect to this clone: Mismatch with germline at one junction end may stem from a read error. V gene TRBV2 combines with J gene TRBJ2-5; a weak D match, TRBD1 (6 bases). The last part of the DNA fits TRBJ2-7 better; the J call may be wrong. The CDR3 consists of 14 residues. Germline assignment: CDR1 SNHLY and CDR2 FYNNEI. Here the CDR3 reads CASTEQGPSYEQYF. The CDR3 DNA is TGTGCCAGCACTGAACAGGGTCCGTCCTACGAGCAGTACTTC.

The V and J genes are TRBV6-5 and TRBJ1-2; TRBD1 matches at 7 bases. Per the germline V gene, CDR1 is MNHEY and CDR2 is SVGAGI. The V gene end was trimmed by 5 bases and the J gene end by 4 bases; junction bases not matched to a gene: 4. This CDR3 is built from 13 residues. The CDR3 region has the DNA TGTGCCAGCAGTACCGGGACAGCCTATGGCTACACCTTC. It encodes CASSTGTAYGYTF.

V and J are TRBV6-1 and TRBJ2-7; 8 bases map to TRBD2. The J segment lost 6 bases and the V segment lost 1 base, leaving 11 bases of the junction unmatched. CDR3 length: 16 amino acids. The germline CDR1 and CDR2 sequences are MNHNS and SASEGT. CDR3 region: CASSEEGSGSWSEQYF. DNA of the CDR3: TGTGCCAGCAGTGAAGAGGGGAGCGGGAGTTGGAGCGAGCAGTACTTC.

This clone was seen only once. The DNA for the CDR3 is TGCGCCAGCAGACCCTTTCAGGGTCCGAGGCGGGGTGAGCAGTTCTTC. Translation gives CASRPFQGPRRGEQFF. The chain carries TRBV5-1 and TRBJ2-1, with a weak D call TRBD2 (6 bases). The germline CDR1 and CDR2 sequences are SGHRS and YFSETQ. V lost 5 bases to trimming and J lost 9 bases, with 24 bases between them. This CDR3 comprises 16 residues. Variable domain in full (rest from reference TRBV5-1 and TRBJ2-1): KAGVTQTPRYLIKTRGQQVTLSCSPISGHRSVSWYQQTPGQGLQFLFEYFSETQRNKGNFPGRFSGRQFSNSRSEMNVSTLELGDSALYLCASRPFQGPRRGEQFFGPGTRLTVL.

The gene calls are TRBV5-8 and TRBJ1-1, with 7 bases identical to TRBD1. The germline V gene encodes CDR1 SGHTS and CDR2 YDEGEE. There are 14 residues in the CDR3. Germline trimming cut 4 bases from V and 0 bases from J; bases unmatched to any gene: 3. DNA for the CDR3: TGTGCCAGCAGCAAAGGACAGGTGAACACTGAAGCTTTCTTT. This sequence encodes CASSKGQVNTEAFF.

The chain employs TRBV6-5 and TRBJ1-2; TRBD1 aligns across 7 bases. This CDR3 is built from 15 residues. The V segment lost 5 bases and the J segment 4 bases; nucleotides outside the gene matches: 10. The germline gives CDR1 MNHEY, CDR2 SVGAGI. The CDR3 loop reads CASSPRQGISYGYTF. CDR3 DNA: TGTGCCAGCAGTCCCCGACAGGGTATTAGCTATGGCTACACCTTC.

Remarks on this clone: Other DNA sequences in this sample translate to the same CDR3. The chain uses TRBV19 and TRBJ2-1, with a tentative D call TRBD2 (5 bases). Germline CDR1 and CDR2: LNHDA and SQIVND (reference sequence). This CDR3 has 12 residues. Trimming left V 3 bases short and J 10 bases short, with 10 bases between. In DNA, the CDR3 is TGTGCCAGTAGTATCCGGGGTTGGGAGCAGTTCTTC. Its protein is CASSIRGWEQFF.

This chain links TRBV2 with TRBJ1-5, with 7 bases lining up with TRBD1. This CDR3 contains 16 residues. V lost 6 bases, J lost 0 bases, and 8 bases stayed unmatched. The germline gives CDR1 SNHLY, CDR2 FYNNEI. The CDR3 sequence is CASRDPGQLSNQPQHF. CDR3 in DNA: TGTGCCAGCAGGGACCCGGGACAGCTTAGCAATCAGCCCCAGCATTTT.